What follows is one TCR beta chain and its context. This sample is drawn from a study of blood T cells in healthy people across ages. The study recruited healthy Caucasian donors from Russia who were aged roughly 6 to 90. Researchers isolated at least 6 million PBMCs per sample. Total RNA amounts of at least 5 micrograms were extracted per sample. Sample-barcoded 5' priming and a J-beta primer mix drove a second PCR of about 7 to 11 cycles. MiXCR, run by TCRdb on the 5' RACE reads, gives a single entry per CDR3 protein. This sample has a few hundred thousand distinct CDR3 sequences, with about a quarter found just once. CDR1 MNHNS and CDR2 SASEGT come from the germline V gene. This CDR3 is built from 16 residues. V lost 5 bases and J 3 bases, leaving 20 bases between the germline ends. The sample was also reused in another study, on T cells of mothers and their children. That paper notes: The authors added sample barcodes and 2-4 random nucleotides using the M1S primer of the second PCR.

The V and J genes are TRBV6-1 and TRBJ2-7; perhaps TRBD2 as D (6 bases). Sequenced sample: blood. This receptor was taken from a boy aged 2 to 10 in good health. DNA for the CDR3: TGTGCCAGCAGTCGGACAACTAGCCTAAATTTCTACGAGCAGTACTTC. Its translation: CASSRTTSLNFYEQYF.